These 7 T cell receptor beta chains were all obtained from the same sample, sequenced in a study of OX40 agonist ivuxolimab in advanced cancers. Libraries were prepared by immunoSEQ multiplex PCR; TCRdb keeps only in-frame clonotypes and omits some of them. The sample carries approximately 18,000 clones, about four fifths recorded once. The material was CD4+ or CD8+ T cells sorted from blood, obtained in a trial of the OX40 agonist ivuxolimab. The receptors derive from an adult with an advanced solid tumor such as melanoma, head and neck, liver or kidney cancer.

The table lists this clone with a count of one. The genes are TRBV28 and TRBJ2-4; 7 nucleotides match TRBD1. The V and J ends lost 2 bases and 8 bases, in that order; junction bases with no gene match: 12. From germline, CDR1 is MDHEN and CDR2 SYDVKM. The CDR3 loop spans 16 amino acids. CDR3 sequence (DNA): TGTGCCAGCAGTTTAGCTCCAACAGGGGTTTTGGACATTCAGTACTTC. This encodes CASSLAPTGVLDIQYF.

The chain carries TRBV6-1 and TRBJ1-3; tentatively, D is TRBD1 (6 bases). The CDR3 has 11 amino acids. The germline V gene has CDR1 MNHNS and CDR2 SASEGT. With 10 bases removed from V and 7 bases from J, the gap between germline ends came to 11 bases. CDR3 DNA sequence: TGTGCCACCAGGGGTATGAACACCATATATTTT. This gives the protein CATRGMNTIYF.

This clone was observed a few times. This rearrangement joins TRBV6-5 to TRBJ1-6; D is uncertain. The CDR3 covers 15 residues. The V and J ends lost 10 bases and 7 bases respectively, with 20 bases between them. The germline V gene encodes CDR1 MNHEY and CDR2 SVGAGI. The CDR3 DNA sequence: TGTGCCACATGTGCGGGGAGTCTAAGGAATTCACCCCTCCACTTT. It is translated as CATCAGSLRNSPLHF.

The J gene is TRBJ1-1, the V gene TRBV18; 7 bases are shared with TRBD1. This CDR3 contains 16 residues. In germline, CDR1 is KGHSH, CDR2 LQKENI. V trimming: 3 bases; J trimming: 8 bases; junction bases outside the gene matches: 15. The CDR3 sequence: CASSPYGQASYYEAFF. CDR3 nucleotide sequence: TGTGCCAGCTCACCTTACGGACAGGCCTCTTACTACGAAGCTTTCTTT.

This chain uses TRBV27 with TRBJ2-1; the D call may be TRBD1 or TRBD2 (5 bases each). In germline, CDR1 is MNHEY, CDR2 SMNVEV (reference sequence). Trimming stripped 6 bases from V and 7 bases from J, with 10 bases between. The CDR3 is made up of 12 amino acids. The CDR3 here is CASSPGRNEQFF. For the CDR3, the DNA is TGTGCCAGCAGCCCAGGGAGAAATGAGCAGTTCTTC.

The J gene is TRBJ1-2, the V gene TRBV29-1; D is undetermined. CDR1 and CDR2 from the germline V gene are SQVTM and ANQGSEA. The CDR3 is made up of 12 amino acids. Trimming pared 2 bases from V and 3 bases from J, leaving 7 bases between. The chain's CDR3 is CSVESRYYGYTF. The CDR3 DNA follows: TGCAGCGTTGAATCCAGATACTATGGCTACACCTTC.

V usage is TRBV7-8 and J usage is TRBJ2-5; 8 bases are shared with TRBD1. The last part of the DNA fits TRBJ2-7 better; the J call may be wrong. The CDR3 is made up of 13 amino acids. CDR1 and CDR2 (germline): SGHVS, FQNEAQ. CDR3 DNA: TGTGCCAGCAGGACAGGGGCGGTCTACGAGCAGTACTTC. Protein: CASRTGAVYEQYF.